This record looks at one T cell receptor beta chain sequence and its context. Its antigen is undetermined. The data are from a study of CD8+CD57+ T cells in acquired aplastic anemia. For the study at large: Sorted CD4+ and CD8+ cell DNA averaged around 3 ug.

Both TCR beta VDJ combination and CDR3 sequence profiling were carried out. Genomic DNA was the template for this profiling. TCRdb reanalysed the reads using MiXCR and keeps one entry per CDR3 protein. The table records hundreds of thousands of distinct CDR3 sequences, around 68% of them present only once. Broader study findings: In CD8+ cells, Simpson's diversity showed no significant difference between patients and controls. Sharing between patients and controls was observed for twenty-nine CD8+ CDR3 sequences.

Germline assignment: CDR1 GTSNPN and CDR2 SVGIG (reference sequence). The CDR3 is 13 amino acids. Unmatched junction bases numbered 5, after V lost 3 bases and J lost 4 bases. The receptor's source is a human donor in good health, serving as a control. This chain connects TRBV30 to TRBJ2-7; 8 bases map to TRBD1. Sequenced material: sorted CD4+, CD8+, or CD8+CD57+ T cells (not recorded which) from PBMCs. The CDR3 nucleotides read TGTGCCTGGAGCCAAGGACAGGGTTACGAGCAGTACTTC. Translating it yields CAWSQGQGYEQYF.